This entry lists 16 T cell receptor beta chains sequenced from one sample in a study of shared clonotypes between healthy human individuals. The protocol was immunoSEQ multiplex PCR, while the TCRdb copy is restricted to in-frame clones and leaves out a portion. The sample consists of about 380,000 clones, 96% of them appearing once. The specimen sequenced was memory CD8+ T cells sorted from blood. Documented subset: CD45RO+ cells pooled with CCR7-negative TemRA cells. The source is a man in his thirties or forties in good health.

As DNA, the CDR3 is TGTGCCAGTAGTCCCGGCGGAACGAATGAAAAACTGTTTTTT. Translated, it gives CASSPGGTNEKLFF. This chain uses TRBV19 with TRBJ1-4; D is undetermined. Germline CDR1 LNHDA, CDR2 SQIVND (reference sequence). The CDR3 sequence is 14 residues long. Trimming shortened V by 5 bases and J by 5 bases, and 12 bases separated the two germline ends. Based on the CDR3 plus reference TRBV19 and TRBJ1-4, the full variable domain is DGGITQSPKYLFRKEGQNVTLSCEQNLNHDAMYWYRQDPGQGLRLIYYSQIVNDFQKGDIAEGYSVSREKKESFPLTVTSAQKNPTAFYLCASSPGGTNEKLFFGSGTQLSVL.

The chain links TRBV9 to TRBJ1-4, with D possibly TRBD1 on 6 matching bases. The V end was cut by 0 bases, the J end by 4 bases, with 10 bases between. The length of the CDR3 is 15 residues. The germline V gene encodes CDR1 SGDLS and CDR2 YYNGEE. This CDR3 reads CASSVEAGDNEKLFF. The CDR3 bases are TGTGCCAGCAGCGTAGAGGCAGGGGATAATGAAAAACTGTTTTTT.

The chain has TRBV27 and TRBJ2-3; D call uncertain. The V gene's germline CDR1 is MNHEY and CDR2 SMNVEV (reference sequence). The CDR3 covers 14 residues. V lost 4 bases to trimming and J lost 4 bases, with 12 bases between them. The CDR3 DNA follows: TGTGCCAGCAGTTCCGTCGGGCGCGCAGATACGCAGTATTTT. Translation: CASSSVGRADTQYF.

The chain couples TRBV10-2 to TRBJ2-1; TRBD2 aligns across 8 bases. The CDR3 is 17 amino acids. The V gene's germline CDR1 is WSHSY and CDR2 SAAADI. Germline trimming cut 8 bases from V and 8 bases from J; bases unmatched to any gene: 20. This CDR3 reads CASLRYAEREINDEQFF. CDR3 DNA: TGCGCCAGCCTAAGATACGCCGAGCGGGAGATTAACGATGAGCAGTTCTTC.

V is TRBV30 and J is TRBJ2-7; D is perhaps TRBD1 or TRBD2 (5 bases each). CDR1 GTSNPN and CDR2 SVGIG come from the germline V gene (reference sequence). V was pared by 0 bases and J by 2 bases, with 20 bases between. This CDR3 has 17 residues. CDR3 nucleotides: TGTGCCTGGAGTGTACGGCGATCCGGGACGGACACCTACGAGCAGTACTTC. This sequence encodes CAWSVRRSGTDTYEQYF.

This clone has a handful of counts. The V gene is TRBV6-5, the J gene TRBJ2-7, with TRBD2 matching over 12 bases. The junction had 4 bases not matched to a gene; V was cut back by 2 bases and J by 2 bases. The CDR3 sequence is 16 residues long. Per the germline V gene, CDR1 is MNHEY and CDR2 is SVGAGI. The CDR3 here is CASSYGLAGGTYEQYF. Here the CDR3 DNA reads TGTGCCAGCAGTTACGGGCTAGCGGGAGGGACCTACGAGCAGTACTTC.

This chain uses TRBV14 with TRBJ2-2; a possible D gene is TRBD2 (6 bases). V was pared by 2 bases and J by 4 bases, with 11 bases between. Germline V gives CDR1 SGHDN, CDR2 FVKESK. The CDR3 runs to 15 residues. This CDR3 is CASSQLYGSTGELFF. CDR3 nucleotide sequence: TGTGCCAGCAGCCAATTATACGGGAGCACCGGGGAGCTGTTTTTT.

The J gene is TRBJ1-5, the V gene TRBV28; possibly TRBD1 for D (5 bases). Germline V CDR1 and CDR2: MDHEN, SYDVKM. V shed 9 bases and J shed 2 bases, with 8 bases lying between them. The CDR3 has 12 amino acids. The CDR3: CARLGGNQPQHF. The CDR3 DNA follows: TGTGCCAGACTAGGGGGCAATCAGCCCCAGCATTTT.

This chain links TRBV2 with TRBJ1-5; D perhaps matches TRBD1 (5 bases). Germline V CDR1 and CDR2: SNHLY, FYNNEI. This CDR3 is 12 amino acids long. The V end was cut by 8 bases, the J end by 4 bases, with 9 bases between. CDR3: CASAGGNQPQHF. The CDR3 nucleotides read TGTGCCAGCGCGGGGGGTAATCAGCCCCAGCATTTT.

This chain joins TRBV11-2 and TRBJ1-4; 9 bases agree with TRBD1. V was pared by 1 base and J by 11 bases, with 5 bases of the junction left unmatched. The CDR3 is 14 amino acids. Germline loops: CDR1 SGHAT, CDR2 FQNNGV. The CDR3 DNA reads TGTGCCAGCAGCTTAGGTGGACAGGGGCCGAAACTGTTTTTT. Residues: CASSLGGQGPKLFF.

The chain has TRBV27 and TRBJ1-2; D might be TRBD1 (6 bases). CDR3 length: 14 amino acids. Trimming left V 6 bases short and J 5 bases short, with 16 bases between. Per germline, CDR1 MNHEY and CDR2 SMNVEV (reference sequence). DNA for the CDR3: TGTGCCAGCAGCATGCAGGGGCTAGGGTATGGCTACACCTTC. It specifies CASSMQGLGYGYTF.

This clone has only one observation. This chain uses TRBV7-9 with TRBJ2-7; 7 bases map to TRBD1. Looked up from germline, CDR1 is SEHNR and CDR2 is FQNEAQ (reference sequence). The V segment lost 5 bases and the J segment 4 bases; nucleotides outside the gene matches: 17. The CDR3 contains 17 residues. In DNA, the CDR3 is TGTGCCAGCAGCCCCCGAGTGAAGGGGGCGCGAGGTTACGAGCAGTACTTC. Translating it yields CASSPRVKGARGYEQYF.

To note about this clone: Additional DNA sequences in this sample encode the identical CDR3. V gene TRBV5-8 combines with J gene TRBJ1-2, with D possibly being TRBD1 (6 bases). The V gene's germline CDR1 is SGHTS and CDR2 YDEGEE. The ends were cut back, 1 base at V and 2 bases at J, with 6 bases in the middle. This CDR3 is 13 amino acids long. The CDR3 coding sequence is TGTGCCAGCAGCTTGAGGGGGAACTATGGCTACACCTTC. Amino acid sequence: CASSLRGNYGYTF.

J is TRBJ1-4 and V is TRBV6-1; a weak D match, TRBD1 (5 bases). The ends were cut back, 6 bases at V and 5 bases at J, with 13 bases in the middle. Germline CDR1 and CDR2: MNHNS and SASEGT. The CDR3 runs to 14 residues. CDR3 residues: CASRRDRVNEKLFF. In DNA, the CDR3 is TGTGCCAGCAGGAGAGACAGAGTAAATGAAAAACTGTTTTTT.

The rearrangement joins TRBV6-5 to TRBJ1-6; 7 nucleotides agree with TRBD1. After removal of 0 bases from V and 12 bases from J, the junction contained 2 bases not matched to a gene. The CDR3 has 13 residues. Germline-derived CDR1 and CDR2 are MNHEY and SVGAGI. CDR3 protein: CASSYSQGKPLHF. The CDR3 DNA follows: TGTGCCAGCAGTTACTCACAGGGGAAACCCCTCCACTTT.

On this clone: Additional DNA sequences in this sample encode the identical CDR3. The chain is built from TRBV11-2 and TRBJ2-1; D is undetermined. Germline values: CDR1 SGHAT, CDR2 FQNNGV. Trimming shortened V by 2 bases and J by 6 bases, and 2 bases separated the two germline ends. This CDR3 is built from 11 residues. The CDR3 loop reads CASSLLNEQFF. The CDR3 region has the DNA TGTGCCAGCAGCTTACTCAATGAGCAGTTCTTC.